The source of this TCR beta chain is a study of cytomegalovirus exposure and HLA in healthy donors. Study-wide findings and caveats: Rarity marked most TCR sequences, yet some public TCRs occurred in many donors.

CDR1 and CDR2 (germline): SGHNT, YENEEA. Deletions cut 2 bases from V and 5 bases from J, with 7 bases between. The CDR3 extends over 13 amino acids. Both 60 Vbeta primers and 13 Jbeta primers went into the PCR. Repertoires were generated with immunoSEQ multiplex PCR, while TCRdb's copy carries only in-frame clones and drops some. The sample totals 150,000 to 200,000 clones. About this clone: Its antigen is undetermined.

This sequence joins TRBV11-3 and TRBJ2-1, with D perhaps TRBD2 (5 bases). Sequenced sample: PBMCs. The sequence derives from a man in his thirties or forties in good health and CMV-seronegative. CDR3 in amino acids: CASSLTGNNEQFF. CDR3 in DNA: TGTGCCAGCAGCTTAACCGGGAACAATGAGCAGTTCTTC.